The 27 T cell receptor beta chains presented below share a single source sample, sequenced in a study of CD8 T cells in ankylosing spondylitis. TCRdb fed the 5' RACE reads into MiXCR, producing one record per CDR3 protein. The data hold fewer than 50,000 distinct CDR3 sequences, with approximately 10% observed a single time. The sequenced sample was blood, either unsorted or a sorted T cell fraction (not recorded which). The receptors originated from a male donor with ankylosing spondylitis or in good health (not recorded which).

This clonotype was detected many times. The genes are TRBV29-1 and TRBJ1-1; TRBD1 agrees at 7 bases. From germline, CDR1 is SQVTM and CDR2 ANQGSEA. The CDR3 is made up of 14 amino acids. J lost 4 bases, V lost 7 bases, and 12 bases had no gene match. The DNA of the CDR3 is TGCAGCGCCCGAAGGGGGCTCGGGGTCACTGAAGCTTTCTTT. Its protein is CSARRGLGVTEAFF.

J is TRBJ2-1 and V is TRBV19; TRBD2 matches at 11 bases. The CDR3 runs 16 residues. J lost 0 bases, V lost 2 bases, and 0 bases had no gene match. Germline V gene data show CDR1 as LNHDA and CDR2 as SQIVND (reference sequence). In nucleotides, the CDR3 is TGTGCCAGTAGTATAACTAGCGGGAGCTCCTACAATGAGCAGTTCTTC. Translation: CASSITSGSSYNEQFF.

This clonotype was counted many times. The gene calls are TRBV5-1 and TRBJ2-6; D possibly corresponds to TRBD1 (6 bases). This CDR3 contains 15 residues. Per the germline V gene, CDR1 is SGHRS and CDR2 is YFSETQ. The V end was cut by 4 bases, the J end by 0 bases, with 8 bases between. The CDR3 DNA reads as TGCGCCAGCAGCGAGGACAGCTCTGGGGCCAACGTCCTGACTTTC. Protein product: CASSEDSSGANVLTF.

This clonotype was counted a single time. This rearrangement joins TRBV3-1 to TRBJ1-4; tentatively, D is TRBD1 (5 bases). Per germline, CDR1 LGHDT and CDR2 YNNKEL (reference sequence). The CDR3 is made up of 14 amino acids. The ends were cut back, 1 base at V and 10 bases at J, with 13 bases in the middle. CDR3 coding DNA: TGTGCCAGCAGCCAAGGGACCGGGACGGCAAAACTGTTTTTT. Translated, it gives CASSQGTGTAKLFF. Filled out from reference TRBV3-1 and TRBJ1-4, the complete variable domain reads DTAVSQTPKYLVTQMGNDKSIKCEQNLGHDTMYWYKQDSKKFLKIMFSYNNKELIINETVPNRFSPKSPDKAHLNLHINSLELGDSAVYFCASSQGTGTAKLFFGSGTQLSVL.

The V call is TRBV7-6, the J call TRBJ2-1; maybe TRBD2 (5 bases). V was pared by 0 bases and J by 6 bases, with 6 bases between. CDR1 SGHVS and CDR2 FNYEAQ come from the germline V gene. This CDR3 comprises 13 residues. The CDR3, as DNA: TGTGCCAGCAGCTTAGCGCGGGCCAATGAGCAGTTCTTC. Residues: CASSLARANEQFF.

The rearrangement uses TRBV20-1 and TRBJ2-5; D possibly matches TRBD1 or TRBD2 (6 bases each). The CDR3 covers 13 residues. Germline values: CDR1 DFQATT, CDR2 SNEGSKA (reference sequence). Trimming took 5 bases from V and 3 from J, leaving 13 bases between them. As DNA, the CDR3 is TGCAGTGCTGACGGGGGCCTGAAAGAGACCCAGTACTTC. This sequence encodes CSADGGLKETQYF.

This clonotype was counted only a few times. The J gene is TRBJ1-1, the V gene TRBV2; D is perhaps TRBD1 (6 bases). V lost 6 bases to trimming and J lost 1 base, with 12 bases between them. Germline CDR1 SNHLY, CDR2 FYNNEI. This CDR3 has 14 residues. The CDR3 DNA sequence: TGTGCCAGCAGCCCCGGGACAAGGAACACTGAAGCTTTCTTT. Translation: CASSPGTRNTEAFF.

Remarks on this clonotype: A much larger clone is a single base away; this may be a read error. The chain joins TRBV10-3 to TRBJ2-5; D assignment may be TRBD1 or TRBD2 (5 bases each). The germline V gene encodes CDR1 ENHRY and CDR2 SYGVKD. The CDR3 spans 13 residues. CDR3 in DNA: TGTGCCATCAGCGGGGCGATACAAGAGGCCCAGTACTTC. This translates into CAISGAIQEAQYF.

This clonotype was seen at least ten times. The chain employs TRBV20-1 and TRBJ2-2; D perhaps matches TRBD1 (6 bases). The germline V and J ends were trimmed by 8 bases and 2 bases, with 21 bases remaining between them. CDR1 DFQATT and CDR2 SNEGSKA come from the germline V gene (reference sequence). The CDR3 runs 16 residues. In DNA, the CDR3 is TGCAGTCCCCGGGCAGGGGCCGAATCTAACACCGGGGAGCTGTTTTTT. It specifies CSPRAGAESNTGELFF.

V and J are TRBV18 and TRBJ2-1; D may be TRBD2 (6 bases). CDR3 length: 14 amino acids. V was cut by 7 bases and J by 5 bases, with 15 bases left in between. Per the germline V gene, CDR1 is KGHSH and CDR2 is LQKENI. The CDR3 is CASFSGERDNEQFF. The CDR3 DNA follows: TGTGCCAGCTTCTCGGGGGAACGGGACAATGAGCAGTTCTTC.

This clonotype has a handful of counts. The gene calls are TRBV7-7 and TRBJ2-2; D may be TRBD2 (6 bases). V was cut by 4 bases and J by 4 bases, with 13 bases left in between. The CDR3 is 15 residues long. Germline V lookup: CDR1 SSHAT, CDR2 FNYEAQ (reference sequence). The CDR3 here is CASSSGLGGTGELFF. The CDR3 nucleotides read TGTGCCAGCAGCTCGGGACTGGGGGGCACCGGGGAGCTGTTTTTT.

This clonotype was detected ten times or more. This chain uses TRBV5-1 with TRBJ1-1; D ambiguous. The germline V gene has CDR1 SGHRS and CDR2 YFSETQ. V lost 4 bases and J lost 1, with 14 bases in between. The CDR3 has 15 residues. The CDR3 bases are TGCGCCAGCAGCCGGTTGGGGTCCTCGAACACTGAAGCTTTCTTT. It codes for CASSRLGSSNTEAFF.

This clonotype was counted only a few times. J is TRBJ1-1 and V is TRBV5-6; maybe TRBD1 (5 bases). The CDR3 has 13 residues. V lost 1 base and J 7 bases, leaving 11 bases between the germline ends. Germline V lookup: CDR1 SGHDT, CDR2 YYEEEE. CDR3 in amino acids: CASSLPAGLEAFF. Written as DNA, the CDR3 is TGTGCCAGCAGCTTGCCAGCAGGGCTTGAAGCTTTCTTT.

V gene TRBV11-3 combines with J gene TRBJ2-1; possible D gene TRBD1, 6 bases. CDR3 length: 14 amino acids. Germline CDR1 reads SGHNT; CDR2 reads YENEEA. Deletions cut 2 bases from V and 5 bases from J, with 10 bases between. The CDR3 DNA follows: TGTGCCAGCAGCTTACGGCAGGGGAACAATGAGCAGTTCTTC. It is translated as CASSLRQGNNEQFF.

The chain links TRBV29-1 to TRBJ1-6; D remains unclear. Germline CDR1 is SQVTM and CDR2 is ANQGSEA. V was cut by 5 bases and J by 0 bases, with 8 bases left in between. The CDR3 has 14 residues. CDR3 region: CSVTYHSYNSPLHF. CDR3 nucleotide sequence: TGCAGCGTTACCTACCACTCCTATAATTCACCCCTCCACTTT.

The J gene is TRBJ1-4, the V gene TRBV19, with TRBD1 matching over 9 bases. Germline assignment: CDR1 LNHDA and CDR2 SQIVND (reference sequence). The CDR3 contains 14 residues. V was clipped by 7 bases and J by 7 bases; unmatched bases: 7. The CDR3 loop is CASNKDRGVEKLFF. CDR3 bases: TGTGCCAGTAACAAGGACAGGGGAGTTGAAAAACTGTTTTTT.

In this sample, this clonotype turned up many times. The gene calls are TRBV5-4 and TRBJ2-3, with D maybe TRBD2 (6 bases). The CDR3 sequence is 15 residues long. Germline lookup yields CDR1 SGHNT and CDR2 YYREEE (reference sequence). V lost 4 bases and J 3 bases, leaving 15 bases between the germline ends. CDR3 nucleotide sequence: TGTGCCAGCAGCCTGGTGGGGGGTGTGACAGATACGCAGTATTTT. The encoded protein is CASSLVGGVTDTQYF.

This clonotype was detected ten times or more. This rearrangement joins TRBV5-1 to TRBJ1-1; 7 bases line up with TRBD1. V trimming: 3 bases; J trimming: 8 bases; junction bases outside the gene matches: 16. Per germline, CDR1 SGHRS and CDR2 YFSETQ. This CDR3 region has 16 residues. This CDR3 is CASSSGTDFFSLEAFF. The CDR3, as DNA: TGCGCCAGCAGCTCAGGGACAGATTTTTTTTCGCTCGAAGCTTTCTTT.

The chain links TRBV7-9 to TRBJ2-7; D is perhaps TRBD1 (6 bases). Germline loops: CDR1 SEHNR, CDR2 FQNEAQ (reference sequence). The CDR3 length is 16 residues. The V end lost 5 bases, the J end lost 6 bases, and 23 bases lay between the germline ends. In nucleotides, the CDR3 is TGTGCCAGCAGCCCCCGGTCGCGGACAGCTGGACCCGAGCAGTACTTC. Its translation: CASSPRSRTAGPEQYF.

This chain uses TRBV29-1 with TRBJ2-4; 7 nucleotides match TRBD2. CDR3 size: 14 residues. CDR1 and CDR2 from the germline V gene are SQVTM and ANQGSEA. Trimming at V came to 2 bases and at J to 2 bases, leaving 3 bases not matched to a gene. DNA for the CDR3: TGCAGCGTTGAAAACGGGGGGACCAAAAACATTCAGTACTTC. It encodes CSVENGGTKNIQYF. The variable domain in full, completed from reference TRBV29-1 and TRBJ2-4, reads SAVISQKPSRDICQRGTSLTIQCQVDSQVTMMFWYRQQPGQSLTLIATANQGSEATYESGFVIDKFPISRPNLTFSTLTVSNMSPEDSSIYLCSVENGGTKNIQYFGAGTRLSVL.

This clonotype was counted ten times or more. This chain uses TRBV28 with TRBJ1-2; 9 bases align to TRBD1. The CDR3 length is 17 residues. The germline gives CDR1 MDHEN, CDR2 SYDVKM. The trim removed 6 bases at V and 5 bases at J, leaving 16 bases unmatched. The CDR3: CASRTITPGQGQYGYTF. The CDR3 region has the DNA TGTGCCAGCAGAACCATAACCCCGGGACAGGGTCAGTATGGCTACACCTTC.

V and J are TRBV21-1 and TRBJ1-5. TRBV21-1 is recorded as a pseudogene. This CDR3 region has 17 residues. In DNA form, the CDR3 reads TGTGTCAGCAGCAAAGCGCTCGCCACCCATCGAAACCAGCCCCAGCATTTT. Protein sequence: CVSSKALATHRNQPQHF.

This clonotype has more than one count but fewer than ten. The rearrangement uses TRBV3-1 and TRBJ1-1; TRBD1 aligns across 8 bases. The J segment lost 0 bases and the V segment lost 3 bases, leaving 3 bases of the junction unmatched. Per germline, CDR1 LGHDT and CDR2 YNNKEL (reference sequence). This CDR3 is 15 amino acids long. DNA of the CDR3: TGTGCCAGCAGCCAGGACAGGGAGATGAACACTGAAGCTTTCTTT. Its protein is CASSQDREMNTEAFF.

This clonotype was found many times. The chain couples TRBV29-1 to TRBJ1-1; D not certain. This CDR3 has 9 amino acids. CDR1 and CDR2 from the germline V gene are SQVTM and ANQGSEA. V was cut by 2 bases and J by 12 bases, with 7 bases left in between. The chain's CDR3 is CSVEMEPFF. The CDR3 coding sequence is TGCAGCGTTGAAATGGAGCCTTTCTTT. Together with reference TRBV29-1 and TRBJ1-1, the CDR3 gives the full variable domain: SAVISQKPSRDICQRGTSLTIQCQVDSQVTMMFWYRQQPGQSLTLIATANQGSEATYESGFVIDKFPISRPNLTFSTLTVSNMSPEDSSIYLCSVEMEPFFGQGTRLTVV.

This clonotype was recorded at least ten times. This chain connects TRBV5-1 to TRBJ2-3; D is unclear. CDR3 length: 13 amino acids. V lost 0 bases and J lost 4, with 6 bases in between. CDR1 SGHRS and CDR2 YFSETQ come from the germline V gene. This chain's CDR3 is CASSLDTADTQYF. CDR3 DNA sequence: TGCGCCAGCAGCTTGGATACAGCAGATACGCAGTATTTT. Together with reference TRBV5-1 and TRBJ2-3, the CDR3 gives the full variable domain: KAGVTQTPRYLIKTRGQQVTLSCSPISGHRSVSWYQQTPGQGLQFLFEYFSETQRNKGNFPGRFSGRQFSNSRSEMNVSTLELGDSALYLCASSLDTADTQYFGPGTRLTVL.

The sample holds many counts of this clonotype. This rearrangement joins TRBV28 to TRBJ2-2; 7 nucleotides align to TRBD1. The CDR3 sequence is 14 residues long. With 7 bases clipped from V and 1 base from J, the junction kept 3 bases outside the gene matches. Per the germline V gene, CDR1 is MDHEN and CDR2 is SYDVKM. In DNA form, the CDR3 reads TGTGCCAGCATGAGGACAGGGAACACCGGGGAGCTGTTTTTT. Amino acid sequence: CASMRTGNTGELFF.

There are many counts of this clonotype. The chain couples TRBV24-1 to TRBJ2-7; D assignment may be TRBD1 or TRBD2 (5 bases each). Germline V lookup: CDR1 KGHDR, CDR2 SFDVKD. The CDR3 length is 13 residues. V was cut by 1 base and J by 6 bases, with 9 bases left in between. CDR3 protein: CATSDFQGREQYF. CDR3 sequence (DNA): TGTGCCACCAGTGATTTTCAGGGACGCGAGCAGTACTTC.